The rows below give T cell receptor beta chains drawn from one sample of a study of T cells in pancreatic ductal adenocarcinoma. Sequencing used immunoSEQ multiplex PCR; TCRdb keeps in-frame clones, though not all of them. The sample records tens of thousands of clones, about 92% being singletons. The sequenced sample was PBMCs. The receptors come from a human donor with pancreatic ductal adenocarcinoma. Each CDR3 is given with its conserved first and last residue. Fields, in order: CDR3 protein, CDR3 DNA, V gene, D gene, clone size, J gene. D genes are given only for firm matches. A clone size is listed for some rows: how often the clone was seen (once, few, many), or a class if it is expanded.

CASSGGLARYNEQFF | TGTGCCAGCAGTGGAGGACTAGCAAGGTACAATGAGCAGTTCTTC | TRBV2 | TRBD2 | NA | TRBJ2-1
CASRSAGFPNSPLHF | TGTGCCAGCAGATCGGCAGGGTTCCCTAATTCACCCCTCCACTTT | TRBV27 | NA | once | TRBJ1-6
CASSFAGGLAKNIQYF | TGTGCCAGCAGCTTCGCGGGGGGACTAGCCAAAAACATTCAGTACTTC | TRBV5-5 | TRBD2 | few | TRBJ2-4
CATFGGGRGETQYF | TGTGCCACCTTCGGAGGGGGTAGGGGGGAGACCCAGTACTTC | TRBV7-2 | NA | NA | TRBJ2-5
CASSLGPGVNEQFF | TGTGCCAGCAGCTTAGGTCCCGGTGTCAATGAGCAGTTCTTC | TRBV7-2 | NA | NA | TRBJ2-1
CASSFSGSSYEQYF | TGTGCCAGCAGCTTTTCGGGAAGCTCCTACGAGCAGTACTTC | TRBV11-2 | NA | NA | TRBJ2-7
CASLIHQHF | TGTGCCAGCCTCATCCACCAGCATTTT | TRBV9 | NA | once | TRBJ1-5
CASSQDPASGKRYGYTF | TGTGCCAGCAGCCAAGATCCTGCGTCGGGGAAGAGGTATGGCTACACCTTC | TRBV4-2 | NA | NA | TRBJ1-2
CASSAHGNTEAFF | TGTGCCAGTAGTGCCCACGGGAACACTGAAGCTTTCTTT | TRBV19 | NA | NA | TRBJ1-1
CASSEASTGIGTDTQYF | TGTGCCAGCAGTGAAGCCTCGACAGGGATCGGCACAGATACGCAGTATTTT | TRBV6-1 | TRBD1 | NA | TRBJ2-3
CASSYGGDPFQETQYF | TGTGCCAGCAGTTACGGTGGGGATCCTTTCCAAGAGACCCAGTACTTC | TRBV6-6 | NA | NA | TRBJ2-5
CAWRLERDTEAFF | TGTGCCTGGAGACTCGAAAGGGACACTGAAGCTTTCTTT | TRBV30 | NA | NA | TRBJ1-1
CASSPLLAGEQFF | TGTGCCAGCTCACCACTTCTAGCGGGGGAGCAGTTCTTC | TRBV18 | TRBD2 | NA | TRBJ2-1
CASKPPGVAGGTDTQYF | TGTGCCAGCAAACCCCCTGGGGTGGCGGGGGGGACAGATACGCAGTATTTT | TRBV5-4 | TRBD2 | NA | TRBJ2-3
CASSPRQEANEQFF | TGTGCCAGCTCACCTAGACAGGAAGCCAATGAGCAGTTCTTC | TRBV18 | NA | NA | TRBJ2-1
CASSDLAGDYNEQFF | TGTGCCAGCAGCGATCTAGCGGGAGACTACAATGAGCAGTTCTTC | TRBV9 | TRBD2 | NA | TRBJ2-1
CASSLNGLGNYGYTF | TGTGCCAGCAGCCTTAATGGTTTGGGAAACTATGGCTACACCTTC | TRBV7-3 | NA | NA | TRBJ1-2
CASSQVAGGNTIYF | TGTGCCAGCAGCCAAGTTGCCGGTGGAAACACCATATATTTT | TRBV14 | NA | NA | TRBJ1-3
CSAIINTQYF | TGCAGTGCCATTATAAATACGCAGTATTTT | TRBV20-1 | NA | NA | TRBJ2-3
CASSLVPWRDSNTGELFF | TGTGCCAGCAGCTTGGTGCCGTGGCGGGACTCGAACACCGGGGAGCTGTTTTTT | TRBV5-6 | NA | NA | TRBJ2-2
CASSYVRGRNNEQFF | TGTGCCAGCAGTTACGTCCGGGGGCGCAACAATGAGCAGTTCTTC | TRBV6-5 | NA | NA | TRBJ2-1
CASSWASSSYNEQFF | TGCGCCAGCAGCTGGGCATCTTCCTCCTACAATGAGCAGTTCTTC | TRBV5-1 | NA | NA | TRBJ2-1
CSVEGGDRAAYEQYF | TGCAGCGTTGAAGGGGGGGACAGGGCAGCCTACGAGCAGTACTTC | TRBV29-1 | TRBD1 | NA | TRBJ2-7
CASSAGFEGYSNQPQHF | TGTGCCAGCAGTGCAGGGTTTGAGGGTTATAGCAATCAGCCCCAGCATTTT | TRBV7-2 | NA | NA | TRBJ1-5
CASSQPNLEAFF | TGTGCCAGCAGCCAACCAAATCTCGAAGCTTTCTTT | TRBV4-2 | NA | NA | TRBJ1-1
CASSLGRMGTNEKLFF | TGTGCCAGCAGCTTGGGCAGGATGGGGACGAATGAAAAACTGTTTTTT | TRBV5-6 | NA | NA | TRBJ1-4
CASSPLTLAGGSTDTQYF | TGTGCCAGCAGTCCCCTCACACTAGCGGGAGGGAGCACAGATACGCAGTATTTT | TRBV27 | TRBD2 | NA | TRBJ2-3
CASRLTDNSPLHF | TGTGCCAGCAGGCTGACAGATAATTCACCCCTCCACTTT | TRBV25-1 | NA | NA | TRBJ1-6
CASNAGSTNEKLFF | TGCGCCAGCAACGCAGGGTCAACTAATGAAAAACTGTTTTTT | TRBV5-1 | NA | NA | TRBJ1-4
CASSQSPQGAGELFF | TGTGCCAGCAGCCAATCTCCGCAGGGGGCGGGGGAGCTGTTTTTT | TRBV4-2 | TRBD1 | NA | TRBJ2-2
CASSGTSGTADTQYF | TGTGCCAGCTCCGGGACTAGCGGGACCGCAGATACGCAGTATTTT | TRBV6-4 | TRBD2 | NA | TRBJ2-3
CASSYEAGVVLEQFF | TGTGCCAGCAGTTACGAAGCGGGAGTGGTGTTGGAGCAGTTCTTC | TRBV6-5 | TRBD2 | NA | TRBJ2-1
CSVATAQETQYF | TGCAGCGTTGCGACAGCCCAAGAGACCCAGTACTTC | TRBV29-1 | NA | NA | TRBJ2-5
CASSLAYGPNQPQHF | TGTGCCAGCAGCTTAGCGTACGGTCCCAATCAGCCCCAGCATTTT | TRBV7-9 | NA | NA | TRBJ1-5
CASTTAGTVYGYTF | TGTGCCAGCACCACGGCGGGGACAGTCTATGGCTACACCTTC | TRBV6-1 | TRBD1 | NA | TRBJ1-2
CASSLTAGYEQYF | TGTGCCAGCAGCTTAACAGCGGGTTACGAGCAGTACTTC | TRBV7-9 | NA | NA | TRBJ2-7
CASSLRRGRDGANYGYTF | TGTGCCAGCAGCTTGCGGAGGGGGAGGGATGGAGCTAACTATGGCTACACCTTC | TRBV7-9 | NA | NA | TRBJ1-2
CASRMRGGGYEQYF | TGTGCCAGCAGAATGCGAGGGGGCGGTTACGAGCAGTACTTC | TRBV6-5 | TRBD1 | NA | TRBJ2-7
CASSLVLTETQYF | TGTGCCAGCAGCTTAGTCCTAACGGAGACCCAGTACTTC | TRBV11-2 | NA | NA | TRBJ2-5
CASSLGPIRGEAFF | TGCGCCAGCAGCTTAGGGCCAATTCGGGGTGAAGCTTTCTTT | TRBV5-1 | NA | few | TRBJ1-1
CASSSRGSGRVLSEQFF | TGTGCCAGCAGCTCCAGAGGCAGCGGGAGGGTTTTGTCTGAGCAGTTCTTC | TRBV7-8 | TRBD2 | NA | TRBJ2-1
CASSKGQREAEAFF | TGTGCCAGCAGCAAAGGACAGCGGGAGGCTGAAGCTTTCTTT | TRBV21-1 | NA | NA | TRBJ1-1
CASSHPVNEQFF | TGTGCCAGCAGTCACCCGGTCAATGAGCAGTTCTTC | TRBV6-1 | NA | NA | TRBJ2-1
CASSLATASGELFF | TGTGCCAGCAGCTTAGCCACAGCATCCGGGGAGCTGTTTTTT | TRBV7-2 | NA | NA | TRBJ2-2
CASKPDRSNYGYTF | TGTGCCAGTAAACCCGACAGGTCTAACTATGGCTACACCTTC | TRBV2 | NA | NA | TRBJ1-2
CATSSRGAATGGELFF | TGTGCCACCAGCTCGAGGGGAGCGGCCACAGGCGGGGAGCTGTTTTTT | TRBV15 | NA | medium-sized | TRBJ2-2
CASSLELTNTEAFF | TGTGCCAGCAGCTTGGAGTTGACGAACACTGAAGCTTTCTTT | TRBV7-9 | NA | NA | TRBJ1-1
CASSASGRYDEQFF | TGTGCCAGCAGCGCAAGCGGGAGGTACGATGAGCAGTTCTTC | TRBV11-2 | TRBD2 | NA | TRBJ2-1
CASSLVHYRDSSSGNTIYF | TGTGCCAGCAGCTTAGTTCACTACCGGGACTCGAGCTCTGGAAACACCATATATTTT | TRBV7-9 | NA | once | TRBJ1-3
CASSPRLAGGQFF | TGTGCCAGCAGCCCCAGACTAGCGGGAGGGCAGTTCTTC | TRBV9 | TRBD2 | NA | TRBJ2-1
CASSVFPGLAGRNEQFF | TGTGCCAGCAGCGTATTTCCGGGACTAGCGGGAAGGAATGAGCAGTTCTTC | TRBV7-2 | TRBD2 | NA | TRBJ2-1
CSVDRDYEQYF | TGCAGTGTGGACAGGGACTACGAGCAGTACTTC | TRBV20-1 | TRBD1 | NA | TRBJ2-7
CSARDIYEQYF | TGCAGTGCTAGAGATATCTACGAGCAGTACTTC | TRBV20-1 | NA | NA | TRBJ2-7
CASSELVYNEQFF | TGTGCCAGCAGTGAATTGGTTTACAATGAGCAGTTCTTC | TRBV6-1 | NA | NA | TRBJ2-1
CASRGRGGGRTQYF | TGTGCCAGCAGGGGTAGGGGGGGCGGTCGCACGCAGTATTTT | TRBV27 | NA | NA | TRBJ2-3
CSVAPTRNTDTQYF | TGCAGCGTTGCTCCGACTAGAAACACAGATACGCAGTATTTT | TRBV29-1 | NA | NA | TRBJ2-3
CASSSTSGGYEQYF | TGTGCCAGCAGTTCTACTAGCGGGGGGTACGAGCAGTACTTC | TRBV7-9 | TRBD2 | NA | TRBJ2-7
CASSSPGQGITEAFF | TGTGCCAGCAGCTCCCCGGGACAGGGGATAACTGAAGCTTTCTTT | TRBV7-9 | TRBD1 | NA | TRBJ1-1
CASSIQDRVGEKLFF | TGTGCCAGCAGCATTCAGGACAGGGTCGGGGAAAAACTGTTTTTT | TRBV7-6 | TRBD1 | NA | TRBJ1-4